This passage covers 26 T cell receptor beta chains from one sample sequenced in a study of tumor and adjacent non-tumor tissue in lung cancer. Three rounds of nested PCR, following a modified ARM-PCR protocol, produced the TCRbeta library. One entry per CDR3 protein, called by TCRdb with MiXCR from the multiplex PCR reads. The table lists 90,000 to 110,000 distinct CDR3 sequences, about 75% of them singletons. This sample's RNA came from whole unsorted tissue. Material for sequencing was lung tumor tissue. These receptor sequences come from a woman aged 60-75 years with non-small cell lung cancer.

This clonotype came up once. The CDR3 end shows no conserved phenylalanine or tryptophan, and so a read error is likely. The CDR3 here is CVSSGPGQPPFANTRELFV. DNA of the CDR3: TGTGTCAGCAGTGGTCCGGGGCAGCCACCGTTCGCGAACACCCGGGAGCTGTTTGTT. The chain carries TRBV6-5 and TRBJ2-2; D assignment may be TRBD1 or TRBD2 (5 bases each). Per germline, CDR1 MNHEY and CDR2 SVGAGI. The CDR3 extends over 19 amino acids.

Details on this clonotype: With a much larger clone just one base away, this may be a read error. The chain uses TRBV4-3 and TRBJ2-3, with 7 bases lining up with TRBD2. Looked up from germline, CDR1 is LGHNA and CDR2 is YSLEER. This CDR3 spans 18 amino acids. The trim removed 3 bases at V and 4 bases at J, leaving 16 bases unmatched. Here the CDR3 DNA reads TGCGCCAGCAGCCATGTCGGGGTCGGGGGAGGGCGCGCAGATACGCAGTATTTT. Translated, it gives CASSHVGVGGGRADTQYF.

Turning to this clonotype: A much larger clone is a single base away; this may be a read error. The gene calls are TRBV6-1 and TRBJ1-1; D unresolved. CDR3 size: 13 residues. Germline V gene lookup returns CDR1 MNHNS and CDR2 SASEGT. In nucleotides, the CDR3 is TGTGCCAGCAGTGATACGGACGTCACTGAATCTTTCTTT. This gives the protein CASSDTDVTESFF.

This clonotype was seen just once. No conserved phenylalanine or tryptophan is present at the end of the CDR3, so a read error is the likely explanation. It is unclear where the CDR3 begins or ends on the DNA, so no DNA is shown, and the CDR3 is as TCRdb lists it. The chain is built from TRBV20-1 and TRBJ2-2; TRBD1 is taken as the D call from the table, unchecked against the DNA. Germline CDR1 is DFQATT and CDR2 is SNEGSKA (reference sequence). A total of 12 residues make up the CDR3, ends included. The CDR3: CSANGQTGEVFS.

Note on this clonotype: It may be a read error: a sequence one base away is much more abundant. The rearrangement links TRBV7-8 to TRBJ2-1, with D perhaps matching TRBD2 (6 bases). Germline CDR1 is SGHVS and CDR2 is FQNEAQ. This CDR3 comprises 17 residues. The CDR3 bases are TGTGCCAGCAGGTTAGCCCCAATCGGGGGACCCTACAATGAGCAGTTCTTC. It translates to CASRLAPIGGPYNEQFF.

This clonotype has just one count. CDR3 sequence (DNA): TGTGCCAGTAGTCCGCAACTAGCGGGCGAATCCACCGGGGAGCTGTTTTTT. It is translated as CASSPQLAGESTGELFF. This rearrangement joins TRBV11-1 to TRBJ2-2; 9 bases agree with TRBD2. The germline CDR1 and CDR2 sequences are SGHAT and FQDESV (reference sequence). The CDR3 loop spans 17 amino acids. V was pared by 9 bases and J by 4 bases, with 15 bases of the junction left unmatched.

As to this clonotype: A much larger clonotype is one base distant, so this may be a read error. The V and J genes are TRBV5-5 and TRBJ1-4; D gene unclear. This CDR3 is built from 16 residues. Germline loops: CDR1 SGHKS, CDR2 YYEKEE (reference sequence). The CDR3 here is CASSLGPSLTNDKLFF. The CDR3, as DNA: TGTGCCAGCAGCTTGGGTCCGTCCTTAACTAATGATAAACTGTTTTTT.

A word on this clonotype: A much larger clone sits a single nucleotide away, making a read error possible. CDR3 sequence (DNA): TGCGCCAGCAGCCAAGATTCCCAGGGGGTTGAAGCTTTCTTT. Translating gives CASSQDSQGVEAFF. The chain is built from TRBV4-3 and TRBJ1-1, with 7 positions matching TRBD1. With 0 bases clipped from V and 7 bases from J, the junction kept 5 bases outside the gene matches. Germline assignment: CDR1 LGHNA and CDR2 YSLEER. The CDR3 consists of 14 residues.

This chain links TRBV4-2 with TRBJ2-1; TRBD1 is a possible D gene (6 bases). Trimming left V 1 base short and J 7 bases short, with 14 bases between. Germline V gene data show CDR1 as LGHNA and CDR2 as YNFKEQ. The CDR3 has 15 amino acids. Written as DNA, the CDR3 is TGTGCCAGCAGCCAAGCTTCTGGACAGAGTAATGAGCAGTTCTTC. It encodes CASSQASGQSNEQFF.

The chain carries TRBV11-2 and TRBJ1-1, with D unresolved. The CDR3 contains 13 residues. V lost 0 bases and J 5 bases, leaving 7 bases between the germline ends. Germline CDR1 SGHAT, CDR2 FQNNGV. The CDR3 sequence is CASSLERRTEAFF. The CDR3 DNA reads TGTGCCAGCAGCTTAGAACGGCGGACTGAAGCTTTCTTT. The full variable domain, completed using reference TRBV11-2 and TRBJ1-1, is EAGVAQSPRYKIIEKRQSVAFWCNPISGHATLYWYQQILGQGPKLLIQFQNNGVVDDSQLPKDRFSAERLKGVDSTLKIQPAKLEDSAVYLCASSLERRTEAFFGQGTRLTVV.

With regard to this clonotype: This may arise from a read error, as a much more abundant clone is one base away. The CDR3 ends on some other residue instead of the conserved phenylalanine or tryptophan, so this is likely a read error. V is TRBV5-4 and J is TRBJ2-7, with D maybe TRBD1 (5 bases). The V end was cut by 0 bases, the J end by 0 bases, with 7 bases between. This CDR3 has 14 residues. CDR1 and CDR2 (germline): SGHNT, YYREEE (reference sequence). The CDR3 DNA sequence: TGTGCCAGCAGCTTGGGGACATTCTCCTACGAGCAGTACTTA. This codes for CASSLGTFSYEQYL.

CDR3 in amino acids: CASSRPLRGSYNEQFF. CDR3 DNA: TGTGCCAGCAGCCGTCCCCTCAGGGGCTCCTACAATGAGCAGTTCTTC. The J gene is TRBJ2-1, the V gene TRBV7-9; D may be TRBD1 (6 bases). The CDR3 has 16 amino acids. V gave up 5 bases and J gave up 0 bases, with 14 bases separating them. CDR1 is SEHNR and CDR2 is FQNEAQ in the germline V gene (reference sequence).

With respect to this clonotype: This could be a read error, since a much larger clone is one nucleotide away. The chain is built from TRBV20-1 and TRBJ1-1; D may be TRBD1 (6 bases). The V gene lost 3 bases and the J gene lost 2 bases, with 10 bases spanning the gap. The CDR3 covers 13 residues. Germline V gives CDR1 DFQATT, CDR2 SNEGSKA (reference sequence). DNA of the CDR3: TGCAGTGCTAGCACAGGGTTTAACACTGAAGCTTTCTTT. Translation: CSASTGFNTEAFF.

The rearrangement links TRBV12-3 or TRBV12-4 to TRBJ2-4, with no clear D. The V and J ends lost 6 bases and 9 bases respectively, with 12 bases between them. The CDR3 is 12 amino acids. Here the CDR3 DNA reads TGTGCCAGCAGCCCTTGGGGAATCATTCAGTACTTC. Translation gives CASSPWGIIQYF.

This clonotype was observed many times. The chain carries TRBV13 and TRBJ2-1; a possible D gene is TRBD1 (6 bases). Germline CDR1 and CDR2: PRHDT and FYEKMQ (reference sequence). This CDR3 has 14 residues. Trimming removed 8 bases from V and 3 bases from J, with 14 bases in between. This CDR3 reads CASLGQGNYNEQFF. The CDR3 bases are TGTGCCAGCCTGGGACAAGGGAACTACAATGAGCAGTTCTTC.

This clonotype appeared a single time. A read error may be the cause here, since a much bigger clone is one base away. The chain joins TRBV20-1 to TRBJ2-7, with D perhaps matching TRBD2 (7 bases). The CDR3 contains 14 residues. Looked up from germline, CDR1 is DFQATT and CDR2 is SNEGSKA (reference sequence). The CDR3 region is CSARKGEGPYKQYF. The CDR3 nucleotides read TGCAGTGCTAGGAAGGGGGAGGGCCCCTACAAGCAGTACTTC.

In this sample, this clonotype turned up a few times. This sequence may be a read error, since a much larger clone differs from it by one base. This chain joins TRBV20-1 and TRBJ2-7, with 7 bases fitting TRBD1. Per the germline V gene, CDR1 is DFQATT and CDR2 is SNEGSKA (reference sequence). This CDR3 has 14 residues. DNA for the CDR3: TGCAGTGCCAAAAAGAGGGGGCTTAGCAACGAGCGGTACTTC. Translating gives CSAKKRGLSNERYF.

Here the CDR3 DNA reads TGTGCCAGGAACCCCAGAGGGCCGGGCTACAATGAGCAGTTCTTC. Translated: CARNPRGPGYNEQFF. The gene calls are TRBV11-3 and TRBJ2-1, with D perhaps TRBD2 (5 bases). V was cut by 9 bases and J by 3 bases, with 18 bases left in between. The V gene's germline CDR1 is SGHNT and CDR2 YENEEA. This CDR3 has 15 amino acids.

With respect to this clonotype: A much larger clonotype is one base distant, so this may be a read error. The rearrangement uses TRBV4-1 and TRBJ1-5; D unresolved. The CDR3 sequence is 17 residues long. CDR1 and CDR2 from the germline V gene are MGHRA and YSYEKL. The CDR3 loop reads CASSQTPSGYSNRPQHF. The CDR3 bases are TGCGCCAGCAGCCAAACCCCAAGTGGGTATAGCAATCGGCCCCAGCATTTT.

Points on this clonotype: Just one base apart from a much larger clone, this may be a read error. This chain uses TRBV6-6 with TRBJ2-3; 9 bases map to TRBD2. CDR1 is MNHNY and CDR2 is SVGAGI in the germline V gene (reference sequence). The CDR3 has 15 amino acids. CDR3 amino acids: CVSSYKREGTDTQYF. CDR3 in DNA: TGTGTCAGCAGTTACAAGCGGGAGGGCACAGATACGCAGTATTTT.

This clonotype appeared a single time. This CDR3 is missing its conserved last phenylalanine or tryptophan, likely due to a read error. No DNA is shown, since the ends of the CDR3 on it are uncertain; the CDR3 is the one TCRdb lists. V usage is TRBV11-1 and J usage is TRBJ2-2; the D segment call TRBD1 is taken from the table without a DNA check. CDR1 is SGHAT and CDR2 is FQDESV in the germline V gene (reference sequence). The CDR3 totals 13 residues, both ends included. The CDR3 region is CQQHGTGHRGAVY.

With regard to this clonotype: Its ends do not fully match the called genes, so a read error is possible. This sequence joins TRBV6-1 and TRBJ1-5; D is unclear. Germline-derived CDR1 and CDR2 are MNHNS and SASEGT. The CDR3 sequence is 15 residues long. The CDR3 region is CANSRGLDPNQSQHF. The CDR3 nucleotides read TGTGCCAACAGCAGAGGGCTCGATCCCAATCAGTCCCAGCATTTT.

On this clonotype itself: Compared with germline, one end of the junction differs, possibly owing to a read error. The V gene is TRBV12-3 or TRBV12-4, the J gene TRBJ2-7; D possibly matches TRBD1 or TRBD2 (6 bases each). This CDR3 spans 14 amino acids. The CDR3 DNA sequence: TGTGCTAGCACCTATCTGGGGGGCAATAACGAGTATTACTTC. As protein: CASTYLGGNNEYYF.

The V gene is TRBV29-1, the J gene TRBJ2-3, with D possibly TRBD1 on 5 matching bases. V lost 6 bases, J lost 1 base, and 14 bases lay in between. This CDR3 region has 14 residues. Germline V lookup: CDR1 SQVTM, CDR2 ANQGSEA. The CDR3 loop reads CSVAGMDGTDTQYF. The CDR3 coding sequence is TGCAGCGTCGCAGGGATGGATGGCACAGATACGCAGTATTTT.

The rearrangement uses TRBV6-6 and TRBJ2-7, with 9 bases aligning to TRBD1. Germline values: CDR1 MNHNY, CDR2 SVGAGI (reference sequence). V shed 5 bases, J shed 7 bases, and the junction held 12 bases outside the gene matches. The CDR3 loop spans 15 amino acids. The CDR3 DNA reads TGTGCCAGCAGTCCCCGGACAGGGGCAGACTATGAGCAGTACTTC. Its protein is CASSPRTGADYEQYF.

As for this clonotype: The germline gene is not matched at one end of the junction; a read error may be the cause. J is TRBJ2-1 and V is TRBV11-3; D perhaps matches TRBD2 (5 bases). This CDR3 is built from 17 residues. Germline V lookup: CDR1 SGHNT, CDR2 YENEEA. The DNA for the CDR3 is TGTGCCAGCAGCTTAGGGTTGACTATCGGTAGCCACAATAAGCAGTTCTTC. Translated, it gives CASSLGLTIGSHNKQFF.